What follows describes a single TCR beta chain. The target of this receptor is not known. Qualities for individual bases were not recorded, and no much larger clone is one base off. This sample stems from a study of blood T cell repertoires in COVID-19 (dated by TCRdb to the early 2020s). Study-level background: The collaborator samples originated in the United States, Italy and Spain and spanned the acute and convalescent phases of COVID-19. The material from the prospective study consisted of cDNA or gDNA derived from T cells, B-cell-depleted T cells, or PBMCs. The dataset comprised deeply sampled blood TCRbeta repertoires from subjects exposed to, actively infected with, or recovered from COVID-19. The repertoires were made available in a free public database intended to serve as a resource for research on the immune response to SARS-CoV-2. The samples were drawn from the first 160 participants of the ongoing ImmuneRACE study and from 1,200 or so subjects provided by 6 global collaborators. The sample metadata nearly always contained a de-identified subject ID, COVID-19 status, age in years and sex. HLA class I and class II types, where available, came from metadata supplied by the sample provider rather than from assay-based typing.

Reading the germline V gene gives CDR1 LGHNA and CDR2 YNFKEQ. At the junction V is shortened by 0 bases and J by 9 bases, with 12 bases in between. The CDR3, cysteine through phenylalanine, is 14 amino acids long. The retained sequence is limited to the CDR3, 42 bases, with the frame set at the first base. TCRbeta CDR3 regions were amplified from genomic DNA by means of the immunoSEQ Assay, a bias-controlled multiplex PCR. Processing in the source paper ran as follows. The number of nucleated cells in each sample was estimated by amplification of reference gene primers within the assay. To quantify the absolute abundance of each unique TCRbeta CDR3 rearrangement, sequence reads were collapsed and filtered. Productive Simpson clonality was computed per sample as the square root of Simpson's diversity index over productive rearrangements. Imported from immuneACCESS, the table was reduced by TCRdb to in-frame sequences with V and J called. These copies leave out some clones; in studies compared against another copy, an unresolved V gene accounts for under half, and the cause of the remainder is not known. The V and J calls and clone size come from that table; D and trimming were worked out from the DNA. The sample table contains a few hundred thousand clones; only one count was recorded for roughly 90% of them. About 18% of the sample is held by the ten biggest clonotypes.

Summary of the overall study and its limitations: Clinical and demographic metadata were provided uncurated, with the amount varying by source and participant.

Participants in the prospective study were aged about 18 to 89 years, lived in more than 20 United States geographic areas, and enrolled through a virtual design. In the prospective study, participants were assigned to cohorts based on the clinical history participants reported in a screening survey and a study questionnaire. Recovered participants in ImmuneRACE Cohort 3 were defined as having two consecutive negative NP/OP PCR tests, clearance from a healthcare professional, or resolution of symptoms. In the prospective study, whole blood, serum and a nasopharyngeal or oropharyngeal swab were collected from each participant by mobile phlebotomists. Additional blood draws and questionnaires over an approximately two-month period could optionally be provided by prospective study participants. Before DNA extraction, prospective study blood samples were shipped either frozen or at room temperature.

Rearrangement joined TRBV4-2 to TRBJ2-1; there is no confident call for the D gene. The sample consisted of PBMCs or T cells enriched from blood (not recorded which). The receptor comes from a woman in her 30s who had recovered from COVID-19. The DNA sequence is as follows: TGTGCCAGCAGCCAAGAGAGTTATTTGCCTGAGCAGTTCTTC. Its translation is CASSQESYLPEQFF.